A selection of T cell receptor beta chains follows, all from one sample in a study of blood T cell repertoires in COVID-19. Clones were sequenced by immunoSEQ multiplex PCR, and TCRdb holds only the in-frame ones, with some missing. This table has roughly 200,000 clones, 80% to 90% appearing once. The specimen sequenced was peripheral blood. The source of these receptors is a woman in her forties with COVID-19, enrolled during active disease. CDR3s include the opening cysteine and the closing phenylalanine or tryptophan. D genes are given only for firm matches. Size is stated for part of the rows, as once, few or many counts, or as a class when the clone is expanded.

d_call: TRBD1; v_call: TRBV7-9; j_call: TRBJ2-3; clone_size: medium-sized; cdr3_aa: CASSPRTGGQQDTQYF; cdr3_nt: TGTGCCAGCAGCCCCCGTACAGGGGGACAGCAGGATACGCAGTATTTT
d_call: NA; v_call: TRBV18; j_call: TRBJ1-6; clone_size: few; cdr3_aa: CASSPLGTQNSPLHF; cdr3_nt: TGTGCCAGCTCACCACTGGGGACTCAGAATTCACCCCTCCACTTT
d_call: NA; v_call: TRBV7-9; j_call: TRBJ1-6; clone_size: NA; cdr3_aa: CASSSLNSPLHF; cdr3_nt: TGTGCCAGCAGCTCCTTAAATTCACCCCTCCACTTT
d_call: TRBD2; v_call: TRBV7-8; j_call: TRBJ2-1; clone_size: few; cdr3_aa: CASSATSAYNEQFF; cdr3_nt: TGTGCCAGCAGCGCAACTAGCGCCTACAATGAGCAGTTCTTC
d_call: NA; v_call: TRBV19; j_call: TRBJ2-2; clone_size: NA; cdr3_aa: CASSMGGGTFLGELFF; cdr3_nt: TGTGCCAGTAGTATGGGGGGAGGAACGTTCTTAGGGGAGCTGTTTTTT
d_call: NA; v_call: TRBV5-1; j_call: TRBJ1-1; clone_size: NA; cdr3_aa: CASSPYPGTEAFF; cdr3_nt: TGCGCCAGCTCCCCTTATCCGGGCACTGAAGCTTTCTTT
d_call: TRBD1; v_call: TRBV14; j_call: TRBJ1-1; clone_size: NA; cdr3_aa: CASSEPQGDYTEAFF; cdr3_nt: TGTGCCAGCAGCGAACCACAGGGGGACTACACTGAAGCTTTCTTT
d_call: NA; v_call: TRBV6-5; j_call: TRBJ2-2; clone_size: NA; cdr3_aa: CASRGGGSNTGELFF; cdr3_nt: TGTGCCAGCAGAGGGGGGGGCTCGAACACCGGGGAGCTGTTTTTT
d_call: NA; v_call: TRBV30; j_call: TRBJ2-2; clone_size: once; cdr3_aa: CAWSRNTGELFF; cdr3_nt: TGTGCCTGGTCCAGAAACACCGGGGAGCTGTTTTTT
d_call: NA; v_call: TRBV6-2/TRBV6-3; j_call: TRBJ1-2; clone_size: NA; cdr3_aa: CASSYSTDYGYTF; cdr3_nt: TGTGCCAGCAGTTACTCGACAGATTATGGCTACACCTTC
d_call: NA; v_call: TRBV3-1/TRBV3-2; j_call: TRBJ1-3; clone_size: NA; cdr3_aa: CASSHVHGDTIYF; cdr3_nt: TGTGCCAGCAGCCACGTCCACGGGGACACCATATATTTT
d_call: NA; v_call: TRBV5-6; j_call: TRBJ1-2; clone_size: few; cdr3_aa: CASSFRGARSGGYTF; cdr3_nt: TGTGCCAGCAGCTTTCGCGGGGCTAGATCTGGGGGCTACACCTTC
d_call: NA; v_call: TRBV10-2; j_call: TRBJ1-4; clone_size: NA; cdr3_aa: CASSDNSGTWEKLFF; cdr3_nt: TGCGCCAGCAGCGATAATTCCGGGACTTGGGAAAAACTGTTTTTT
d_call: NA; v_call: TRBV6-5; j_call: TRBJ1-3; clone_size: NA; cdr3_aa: CASSTNRASGNTIYF; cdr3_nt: TGTGCCAGCAGCACCAACAGGGCTTCTGGAAACACCATATATTTT
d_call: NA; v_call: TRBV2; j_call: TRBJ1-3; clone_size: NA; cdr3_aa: CASSVQPTGTGNTIYF; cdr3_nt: TGTGCCAGCAGTGTGCAACCCACAGGGACTGGAAACACCATATATTTT
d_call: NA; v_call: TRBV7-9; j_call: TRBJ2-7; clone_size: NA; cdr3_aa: CASSSHSEGYEQYF; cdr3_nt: TGTGCCAGCAGCTCCCACTCGGAGGGCTACGAGCAGTACTTC
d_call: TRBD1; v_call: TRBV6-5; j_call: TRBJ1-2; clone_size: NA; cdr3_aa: CASSSDRGYGYTF; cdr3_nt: TGTGCCAGCAGCAGCGACAGGGGCTATGGCTACACCTTC
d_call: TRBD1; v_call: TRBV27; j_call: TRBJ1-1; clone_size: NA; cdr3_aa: CASRLQGFFAEAFF; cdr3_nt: TGTGCCAGCAGGTTACAGGGGTTTTTCGCTGAAGCTTTCTTT
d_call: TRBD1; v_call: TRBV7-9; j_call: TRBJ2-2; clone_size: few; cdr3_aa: CASREGQGYTGELFF; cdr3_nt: TGTGCCAGCAGGGAGGGACAGGGATACACCGGGGAGCTGTTTTTT
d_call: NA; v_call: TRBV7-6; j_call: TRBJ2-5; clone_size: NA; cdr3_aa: CASSLQAIQETQYF; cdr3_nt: TGTGCCAGCAGCTTACAGGCGATACAAGAGACCCAGTACTTC
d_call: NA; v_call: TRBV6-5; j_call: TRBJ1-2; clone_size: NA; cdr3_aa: CASIRTGTAGGGYTF; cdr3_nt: TGTGCCAGCATCCGAACCGGGACTGCAGGAGGAGGCTACACCTTC
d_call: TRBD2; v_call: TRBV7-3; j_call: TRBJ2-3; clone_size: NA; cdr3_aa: CASSQAGGQLDTQYF; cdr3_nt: TGTGCCAGCAGCCAAGCGGGGGGGCAATTAGATACGCAGTATTTT
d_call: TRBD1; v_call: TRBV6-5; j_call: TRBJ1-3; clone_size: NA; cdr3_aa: CASRLGTDSGNTIYF; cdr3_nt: TGTGCCAGCAGGCTAGGGACAGACTCTGGAAACACCATATATTTT
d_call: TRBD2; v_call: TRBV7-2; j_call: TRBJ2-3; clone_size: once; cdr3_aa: CASSDSGTRLKSTQYF; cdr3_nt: TGTGCCAGCAGCGATTCCGGGACTAGACTTAAAAGTACGCAGTATTTT
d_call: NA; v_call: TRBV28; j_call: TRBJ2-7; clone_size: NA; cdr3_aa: CASGGVPSRQYEQYF; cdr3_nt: TGTGCCAGCGGCGGGGTCCCGTCCAGGCAGTACGAGCAGTACTTC
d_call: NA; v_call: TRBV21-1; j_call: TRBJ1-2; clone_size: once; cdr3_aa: CASRFLNYGYTF; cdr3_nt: TGTGCCAGCAGGTTTCTTAACTATGGCTACACCTTC
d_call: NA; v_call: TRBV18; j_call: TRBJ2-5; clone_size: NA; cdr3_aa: CASSPLGEGRQETQYF; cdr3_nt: TGTGCCAGCTCACCACTTGGAGAAGGAAGGCAAGAGACCCAGTACTTC
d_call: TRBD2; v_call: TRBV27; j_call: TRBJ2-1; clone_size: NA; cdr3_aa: CASSPRLAGVANEQFF; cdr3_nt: TGTGCCAGCAGTCCGAGACTAGCGGGAGTAGCTAATGAGCAGTTCTTC
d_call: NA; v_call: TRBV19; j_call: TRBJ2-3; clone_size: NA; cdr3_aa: CASSTPLWGASTDTQYF; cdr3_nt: TGTGCCAGTAGTACCCCTCTTTGGGGAGCTAGCACAGATACGCAGTATTTT
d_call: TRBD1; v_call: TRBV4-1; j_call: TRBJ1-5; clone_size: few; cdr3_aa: CASSHAWRTGSGDQPQHF; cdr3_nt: TGCGCCAGCAGCCACGCATGGCGGACAGGGTCGGGCGATCAGCCCCAGCATTTT
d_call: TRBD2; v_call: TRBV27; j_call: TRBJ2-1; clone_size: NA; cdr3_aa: CASSGPGLASYNEQFF; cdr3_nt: TGTGCCAGCAGTGGGCCGGGACTAGCCTCCTACAATGAGCAGTTCTTC
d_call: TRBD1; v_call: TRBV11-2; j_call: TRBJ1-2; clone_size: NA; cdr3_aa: CASSLIRPGQGTNGYTF; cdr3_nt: TGTGCCAGCAGCTTAATTAGGCCGGGACAGGGGACCAATGGCTACACCTTC
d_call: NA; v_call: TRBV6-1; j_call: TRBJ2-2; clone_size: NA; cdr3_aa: CASSETQGSGGELFF; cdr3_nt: TGTGCCAGCAGTGAAACCCAGGGGTCCGGCGGGGAGCTGTTTTTT
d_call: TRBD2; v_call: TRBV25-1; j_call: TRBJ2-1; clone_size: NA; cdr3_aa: CASSESSGGAWNEQFF; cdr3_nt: TGTGCCAGCAGTGAATCAAGCGGGGGGGCGTGGAATGAGCAGTTCTTC
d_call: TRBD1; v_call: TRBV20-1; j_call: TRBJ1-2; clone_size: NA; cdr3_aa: CSASLGQANYGYTF; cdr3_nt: TGCAGTGCTAGTCTCGGACAGGCTAACTATGGCTACACCTTC
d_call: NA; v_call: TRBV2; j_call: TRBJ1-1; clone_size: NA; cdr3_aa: CASNRVMNTEAFF; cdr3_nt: TGTGCCAGTAACAGGGTTATGAACACTGAAGCTTTCTTT
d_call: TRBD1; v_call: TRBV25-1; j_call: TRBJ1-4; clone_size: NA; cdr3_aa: CASRQGQWEKLFF; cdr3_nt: TGTGCCAGCAGACAGGGACAGTGGGAAAAACTGTTTTTT
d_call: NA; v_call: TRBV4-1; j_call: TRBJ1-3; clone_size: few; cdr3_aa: CASSQVGEGAGNTIYF; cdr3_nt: TGCGCCAGCAGCCAAGTAGGCGAGGGGGCTGGAAACACCATATATTTT
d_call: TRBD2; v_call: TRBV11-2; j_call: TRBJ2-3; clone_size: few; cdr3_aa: CASSYSGSGTDTQYF; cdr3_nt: TGTGCCAGCAGCTATAGCGGGAGTGGGACAGATACGCAGTATTTT
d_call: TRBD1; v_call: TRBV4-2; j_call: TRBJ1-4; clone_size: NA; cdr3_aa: CASREGTGQNEKLFF; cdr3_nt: TGTGCCAGCAGGGAGGGGACAGGGCAGAATGAAAAACTGTTTTTT
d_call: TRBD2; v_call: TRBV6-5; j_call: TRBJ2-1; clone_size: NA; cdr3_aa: CASRTSGNPYNEQFF; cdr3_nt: TGTGCCAGCAGGACTAGCGGGAATCCCTACAATGAGCAGTTCTTC
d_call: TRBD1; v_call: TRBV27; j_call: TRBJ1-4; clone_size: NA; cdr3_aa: CASSGQAPIATNEKLFF; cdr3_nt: TGTGCCAGCAGCGGACAGGCGCCTATTGCAACTAATGAAAAACTGTTTTTT
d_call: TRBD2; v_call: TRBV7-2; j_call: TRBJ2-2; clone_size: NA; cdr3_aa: CASKVWASGNTGELFF; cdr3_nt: TGTGCCAGCAAGGTCTGGGCTAGCGGAAACACCGGGGAGCTGTTTTTT
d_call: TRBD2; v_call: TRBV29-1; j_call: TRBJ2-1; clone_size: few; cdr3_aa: CSVGTTSARSYNEQFF; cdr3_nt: TGCAGCGTGGGAACGACTAGCGCACGCTCCTACAATGAGCAGTTCTTC